This T cell receptor beta chain was sequenced for a study of early T cells in non-severe SARS-CoV-2 infection. This clonotype was counted ten times or more. TCRdb ran MiXCR on the 5' RACE reads and lists one entry per CDR3 protein. The sample has under 50,000 distinct CDR3 sequences, 3.5% to 5% seen once. CDR1 and CDR2 from the germline V gene are SQVTM and ANQGSEA. The CDR3 covers 14 residues. The germline V and J ends were trimmed by 1 base and 1 base, with 10 bases remaining between them. The specimen sequenced was whole blood. The rearrangement uses TRBV29-1 and TRBJ1-1; D is unresolved. This receptor was identified in an adult who was a healthcare worker with PCR-confirmed SARS-CoV-2 infection or an uninfected control (not recorded which). The DNA of the CDR3 is TGCAGCGTTGAAGTCGGTACGGGGAACACTGAAGCTTTCTTT. Amino acids: CSVEVGTGNTEAFF.